These T cell receptor beta chains were read from a single sample in a study of blood T cell repertoires in COVID-19. Only in-frame clones appear in the TCRdb table, and some are missing; sequencing was by immunoSEQ multiplex PCR. The table records about 210,000 clones, 65% to 90% of them present only once. Sequenced material: peripheral blood. These receptors originate from a man in his fifties or sixties with active or convalescent COVID-19. Each CDR3 is given with its conserved first and last residue. A D gene is named only where the DNA matches it firmly. Rows may omit the clone size; those that give it use once, few, many or a size class.

DNA: TGTGCCAGCAGCCGCGGACATACCTATGAGCAGTACTTC
CDR3: CASSRGHTYEQYF
J: TRBJ2-7
D: NA
size: NA
V: TRBV12-3/TRBV12-4

DNA: TGTGCCAGCAGTTTTGGCACCTATAATTCACCCCTCCACTTT
CDR3: CASSFGTYNSPLHF
J: TRBJ1-6
D: NA
size: NA
V: TRBV27

DNA: TGTGCCACCTCCGTCCTAAGCAGCGGGGAAGAGACCCAGTACTTC
CDR3: CATSVLSSGEETQYF
J: TRBJ2-5
D: TRBD2
size: NA
V: TRBV6-5

DNA: TGTGCCAGCAGTCCAACCGGGGGTGGTGAAAAACTGTTTTTT
CDR3: CASSPTGGGEKLFF
J: TRBJ1-4
D: NA
size: NA
V: TRBV28

DNA: TGTGCCAGCAGCTTAAATGCAGGGGATTCACCCCTCCACTTT
CDR3: CASSLNAGDSPLHF
J: TRBJ1-6
D: NA
size: NA
V: TRBV7-6

DNA: TGCGCCAGCAGCCTAATACAGGGTTACGCTAATAATTCACCCCTCCACTTT
CDR3: CASSLIQGYANNSPLHF
J: TRBJ1-6
D: NA
size: NA
V: TRBV4-3

DNA: TGTGCCAGCAGGGATGACAACAATCAGCCCCAGCATTTT
CDR3: CASRDDNNQPQHF
J: TRBJ1-5
D: NA
size: NA
V: TRBV6-5

DNA: TGTGCCAGCAGCCTCGCGGGGATTAATGAAAAACTGTTTTTT
CDR3: CASSLAGINEKLFF
J: TRBJ1-4
D: NA
size: NA
V: TRBV7-2

DNA: TGCGCCAGCAGCTCGGGGGTCGGAGAAGAGACCCAGTACTTC
CDR3: CASSSGVGEETQYF
J: TRBJ2-5
D: NA
size: NA
V: TRBV5-1

DNA: TGTGCCAGCAGTTTAGGGCAGGGGGTCCTAGCGGGGACCTACGAGCAGTACTTC
CDR3: CASSLGQGVLAGTYEQYF
J: TRBJ2-7
D: TRBD2
size: NA
V: TRBV27

DNA: TGTGCCAGCAGTACCCTACTAGCGGGAGGGGGAGATACGCAGTATTTT
CDR3: CASSTLLAGGGDTQYF
J: TRBJ2-3
D: TRBD2
size: NA
V: TRBV27

DNA: TGTGCCAGCAGCTCCGGACAGACAAATTCACCCCTCCACTTT
CDR3: CASSSGQTNSPLHF
J: TRBJ1-6
D: NA
size: NA
V: TRBV28

DNA: TGTGCCAGCAGCCGGGACAGGGGAAATTCACCCCTCCACTTT
CDR3: CASSRDRGNSPLHF
J: TRBJ1-6
D: TRBD1
size: NA
V: TRBV5-4

DNA: TGTGCCAGTAGTATGCAGACAGTGAGTTACTCAAATGAAAAACTGTTTTTT
CDR3: CASSMQTVSYSNEKLFF
J: TRBJ1-4
D: NA
size: NA
V: TRBV19

DNA: TGTGCCAGCAGCGACAGGCCTAGCTACAGACTTAACTATGGTAACGGCCCCTTC
CDR3: CASSDRPSYRLNYGNGPF
J: TRBJ1-2
D: NA
size: NA
V: TRBV2

DNA: TGTGCCATCAGTTCGGGACAGGCGATTAATTCACCCCTCCACTTT
CDR3: CAISSGQAINSPLHF
J: TRBJ1-6
D: TRBD1
size: once
V: TRBV10-3

DNA: TGCGCCAGCAGCCTTAGAGGAGGCGGGAGTACTCGCAATGAGCAGTTCTTC
CDR3: CASSLRGGGSTRNEQFF
J: TRBJ2-1
D: TRBD2
size: few
V: TRBV4-1

DNA: TGTGCCAGCAGCCAAATGACAGGGGGTAATTCACCCCTCCACTTT
CDR3: CASSQMTGGNSPLHF
J: TRBJ1-6
D: TRBD1
size: NA
V: TRBV5-6

DNA: TGTGCCAGCAGCGCCCAGACCGGGGGATACACTGAAGCTTTCTTT
CDR3: CASSAQTGGYTEAFF
J: TRBJ1-1
D: NA
size: NA
V: TRBV7-2

DNA: TGTGCCAGCTCACCCCCGCAGGGCGGAGATACGCAGTATTTT
CDR3: CASSPPQGGDTQYF
J: TRBJ2-3
D: NA
size: NA
V: TRBV18

DNA: TGTGCCAGCAGCACAGGGGGCAATCAGCCCCAGCATTTT
CDR3: CASSTGGNQPQHF
J: TRBJ1-5
D: TRBD1
size: NA
V: TRBV6-1

DNA: TGTGCCAGCAGCCCCACCAACCCACGGACCGGGGAGCTGTTTTTT
CDR3: CASSPTNPRTGELFF
J: TRBJ2-2
D: NA
size: NA
V: TRBV27

DNA: TGTGCCAGCAGTTTCTCAGGGCTAGAGACCCAGTACTTC
CDR3: CASSFSGLETQYF
J: TRBJ2-5
D: NA
size: NA
V: TRBV12-3/TRBV12-4

DNA: TGTGCCAGCAGGCGGGGGGGACTCACAGATACGCAGTATTTT
CDR3: CASRRGGLTDTQYF
J: TRBJ2-3
D: TRBD2
size: NA
V: TRBV6-5

DNA: TGTGCCCTACCCCCAGGGGCCTACGAGCAGTACTTC
CDR3: CALPPGAYEQYF
J: TRBJ2-7
D: NA
size: once
V: TRBV6-8

DNA: TGTGCCAGCAGGGGTCCAGCGGAGGGGACAGATACGCAGTATTTT
CDR3: CASRGPAEGTDTQYF
J: TRBJ2-3
D: NA
size: NA
V: TRBV5-6

DNA: TGTGCCAGCAGCTTACTAGACAGGGACACTGAAGCTTTCTTT
CDR3: CASSLLDRDTEAFF
J: TRBJ1-1
D: TRBD1
size: NA
V: TRBV5-6

DNA: TGCGCCAGCAGCTTGCGCCAGATAGCGGGAGCGGGAGAGACCCAGTACTTC
CDR3: CASSLRQIAGAGETQYF
J: TRBJ2-5
D: TRBD2
size: NA
V: TRBV5-1

DNA: TGTGCCAGCAGTGAAGGGAGCCTAAGCTCCTACGAGCAGTACTTC
CDR3: CASSEGSLSSYEQYF
J: TRBJ2-7
D: NA
size: NA
V: TRBV6-1